This TCR beta chain was captured in a study of response to subunit inactivated influenza vaccine. Findings of the study overall: Every seasonal influenza vaccination brings in few new T cells, the authors suggested.

Germline V lookup: CDR1 MDHEN, CDR2 SYDVKM. The CDR3 covers 10 residues. Trimming left V 7 bases short and J 9 bases short, with 7 bases between. TCRdb ran MiXCR on the RT-PCR reads and lists one entry per CDR3 protein. The sample has fewer than 550,000 distinct CDR3 sequences, roughly 27% seen once. About this clonotype: Its antigen is undetermined.

This receptor was identified in a man aged 45-65 years who received an inactivated influenza vaccine. The sequences come from CD4+ T cells sorted from PBMCs, collected more than 4 days after vaccination. The chain links TRBV28 to TRBJ2-1; maybe TRBD2 (5 bases). CDR3 sequence reads: CASIGGEQFF. In nucleotides, the CDR3 is TGTGCCAGCATAGGAGGTGAGCAGTTCTTC.